The T cell receptor beta chain described here comes from a study of cytomegalovirus exposure and HLA in healthy donors. This clone showed up just a few times. PCR primers comprised 60 Vbeta and 13 Jbeta primers. Clones were sequenced by immunoSEQ multiplex PCR, and TCRdb holds only the in-frame ones, with some missing. The sample comprises just under 250,000 clones, about four fifths of which are singletons, and 5% to 6.5% rests with the top ten. The germline V gene has CDR1 MDHEN and CDR2 SYDVKM. The junction had 4 bases not matched to a gene; V was cut back by 7 bases and J by 9 bases. The CDR3 is 14 amino acids.

Sequencing was done on a sample of PBMCs. The receptor comes from a woman aged 35 to 49 in good health and CMV-seropositive. The chain has TRBV28 and TRBJ2-1; 15 positions agree with TRBD2. The CDR3, as DNA: TGTGCCAGCAACCCGGGACTAGCGGGAGGTGAGCAGTTCTTC. Translation: CASNPGLAGGEQFF.